Below are 21 T cell receptor beta chains sequenced from a single sample in a study of T cells in Graves' hyperthyroidism and ophthalmopathy. Amplification of TCR beta CDR3 regions was performed using RNA transcripts as template. During a first-round RT-PCR of the TCR CDR3, the HTBI primer set was used. TCRdb reprocessed the multiplex PCR reads via MiXCR and lists one record per CDR3 protein. Of about 380,000 distinct CDR3 sequences in the sample, around 14% were seen once. The sequenced sample consisted of blood. The receptor source for this set is a woman in her sixties with Graves' hyperthyroidism.

This clonotype was observed many times. V is TRBV6-1 and J is TRBJ2-5; D is unresolved. Trimming stripped 5 bases from V and 0 bases from J, with 13 bases between. The CDR3 is 15 amino acids. Per germline, CDR1 MNHNS and CDR2 SASEGT. CDR3 residues: CASSSVRLYQETQYF. The CDR3 DNA reads TGTGCCAGCAGTTCCGTACGACTGTACCAAGAGACCCAGTACTTC.

This clonotype has ten or more counts. CDR3 nucleotides: TGTGCCAGCAGTTCCCGGGACAGGGGTTTCGATACGCAGTATTTT. Translation: CASSSRDRGFDTQYF. The chain couples TRBV27 to TRBJ2-3, with 10 bases matching TRBD1. The CDR3 loop spans 15 amino acids. V gave up 4 bases and J gave up 6 bases; unmatched junction bases: 7. Germline CDR1 reads MNHEY; CDR2 reads SMNVEV (reference sequence).

On this clonotype itself: No conserved phenylalanine or tryptophan ends this CDR3, so it is likely a read error. The genes are TRBV25-1 and TRBJ2-7; 10 nucleotides match TRBD2. J was trimmed by 4 bases and V by 8 bases; bases with no gene match: 8. The CDR3 consists of 14 residues. Germline CDR1 MGHDK, CDR2 SYGVNS. CDR3 amino acids: CASAAASGSYEQYL. CDR3 nucleotide sequence: TGTGCCAGCGCTGCGGCTAGCGGGAGTTACGAGCAGTACCTC.

As for this clonotype: This sequence may be a read error, since a much larger clone differs from it by one base. The chain joins TRBV7-2 to TRBJ2-5; D unclear. The CDR3 sequence is 17 residues long. Germline V gene lookup returns CDR1 SGHTA and CDR2 FQGNSA. Trimming left V 1 base short and J 7 bases short, with 22 bases between. The CDR3 loop reads CASSLVARRLSWGTQYF. The CDR3 region has the DNA TGTGCCAGCAGCTTAGTTGCCCGGCGGTTGTCGTGGGGGACCCAGTACTTC.

This clonotype was seen a few times. In nucleotides, the CDR3 is TGTGCCAGCAGTTACCAAACAGGGGTTAGCAATCAGCCCCAGCATTTT. It encodes CASSYQTGVSNQPQHF. V and J are TRBV6-2 or TRBV6-3 and TRBJ1-5; 7 bases line up with TRBD1. After removal of 2 bases from V and 0 bases from J, the junction contained 4 bases not matched to a gene. The CDR3 totals 16 residues. Looked up from germline, CDR1 is MNHEY and CDR2 is SVGEGT.

This clonotype appeared many times. The CDR3 sequence: CSASEVEVTGELFF. The CDR3 nucleotides read TGCAGCGCCTCTGAAGTGGAGGTGACCGGGGAGCTGTTTTTT. V and J are TRBV29-1 and TRBJ2-2, with TRBD2 as a possible D gene (5 bases). The CDR3 consists of 14 residues. CDR1 SQVTM and CDR2 ANQGSEA come from the germline V gene. With 7 bases removed from V and 5 bases from J, the gap between germline ends came to 17 bases.

V is TRBV2 and J is TRBJ2-1; 10 bases agree with TRBD2. Germline CDR1 SNHLY, CDR2 FYNNEI. The J segment lost 6 bases and the V segment lost 7 bases, leaving 3 bases of the junction unmatched. The CDR3 runs 13 residues. The CDR3 protein is CASTTSGRNEQFF. CDR3 nucleotide sequence: TGTGCCAGCACGACTAGCGGGCGCAATGAGCAGTTCTTC.

This clonotype was counted ten times or more. The chain recombines TRBV12-3 or TRBV12-4 with TRBJ2-2, with TRBD2 as a possible D gene (6 bases). This CDR3 spans 16 amino acids. The ends were cut back, 0 bases at V and 1 base at J, with 9 bases in the middle. The CDR3 is CASSLARRENTGELFF. DNA of the CDR3: TGTGCCAGCAGTTTAGCGCGGCGGGAGAACACCGGGGAGCTGTTTTTT.

This clonotype was seen at least ten times. V and J are TRBV7-8 and TRBJ2-7, with a possible D match to TRBD2 (5 bases). The ends were cut back, 1 base at V and 1 base at J, with 8 bases in the middle. Germline assignment: CDR1 SGHVS and CDR2 FQNEAQ. The CDR3 spans 14 residues. CDR3 nucleotide sequence: TGTGCCAGCAGCTTAGGAGGGCAGTCCTACGAGCAGTACTTC. Translating it yields CASSLGGQSYEQYF. The variable domain in full, with the rest retrieved from reference TRBV7-8 and TRBJ2-7, is GAGVSQSPRYKVAKRGQDVALRCDPISGHVSLFWYQQALGQGPEFLTYFQNEAQLDKSGLPSDRFFAERPEGSVSTLKIQRTQQEDSAVYLCASSLGGQSYEQYFGPGTRLTVT.

The chain carries TRBV5-1 and TRBJ2-5; the D gene is possibly TRBD1 (6 bases). Germline values: CDR1 SGHRS, CDR2 YFSETQ. The CDR3 consists of 15 residues. Trimming stripped 3 bases from V and 2 bases from J, with 14 bases between. CDR3 loop: CASSYQQGGQETQYF. The CDR3 DNA follows: TGCGCCAGCAGCTATCAACAGGGCGGGCAAGAGACCCAGTACTTC.

This clonotype was detected ten times or more. The CDR3 bases are TGTGCCTGGAGTGTACCCGCCAGGAGGCGGATAAAAGAGACCCAGTACTTC. It encodes CAWSVPARRRIKETQYF. The gene calls are TRBV30 and TRBJ2-5, with a possible D match to TRBD2 (5 bases). The V gene lost 0 bases and the J gene lost 3 bases, with 20 bases spanning the gap. The CDR3 runs to 17 residues. Germline V CDR1 and CDR2: GTSNPN, SVGIG (reference sequence).

This clonotype was recorded many times. The V gene is TRBV12-5, the J gene TRBJ2-3; 10 nucleotides line up with TRBD2. This CDR3 is 15 amino acids long. Germline lookup yields CDR1 LGHNT and CDR2 FRNRAP. V was pared by 1 base and J by 4 bases, with 2 bases of the junction left unmatched. The CDR3 sequence: CASGLASGSADTQYF. CDR3 bases: TGTGCTAGTGGTTTGGCTAGCGGGAGCGCAGATACGCAGTATTTT.

This clonotype showed up many times. The rearrangement joins TRBV5-1 to TRBJ2-3; D may match TRBD1 or TRBD2 (5 bases each). This CDR3 comprises 15 residues. Germline lookup yields CDR1 SGHRS and CDR2 YFSETQ. V dropped 3 bases and J dropped 0 bases, with 11 bases sitting between them. CDR3 DNA: TGCGCCAGCAGCTACGGGACGGTCAGCACAGATACGCAGTATTTT. It specifies CASSYGTVSTDTQYF.

In its sample, this clonotype was seen many times. The rearrangement uses TRBV7-2 and TRBJ2-3, with 10 positions matching TRBD2. The CDR3 loop spans 16 amino acids. Per germline, CDR1 SGHTA and CDR2 FQGNSA. Trimming cost V 5 bases and J 1 base; bases outside gene matches: 6. The DNA for the CDR3 is TGTGCCAGCAGCAACGATGGGACTAGCGGCACAGATACGCAGTATTTT. It is translated as CASSNDGTSGTDTQYF.

This clonotype has at least ten counts. V gene TRBV30 combines with J gene TRBJ1-2; possibly TRBD1 for D (5 bases). Trimming removed 0 bases at V and 6 bases at J, with 8 bases between. The length of the CDR3 is 12 residues. Germline loops: CDR1 GTSNPN, CDR2 SVGIG (reference sequence). The CDR3 DNA follows: TGTGCCTGGAGTGTAGGGGCCCATGGCTACACCTTC. Translating it yields CAWSVGAHGYTF.

There are many counts of this clonotype. The genes are TRBV6-2 or TRBV6-3 and TRBJ2-1; D perhaps matches TRBD2 (5 bases). The CDR3 runs 15 residues. Germline V lookup: CDR1 MNHEY, CDR2 SVGEGT. V was clipped by 2 bases and J by 9 bases, with 17 bases between them. For the CDR3, the DNA is TGTGCCAGCAGTTACGTCGGAGAGGCACTAGGTGAGCAGTTCTTC. Translation: CASSYVGEALGEQFF.

This rearrangement joins TRBV30 to TRBJ1-6; a possible D gene is TRBD1 (5 bases). Germline CDR1 reads GTSNPN; CDR2 reads SVGIG (reference sequence). V lost 1 base and J 4 bases, leaving 8 bases between the germline ends. This CDR3 comprises 14 residues. CDR3 nucleotide sequence: TGTGCCTGGAGTGAAACAGGATATAATTCACCCCTCCACTTT. It translates to CAWSETGYNSPLHF.

In regard to this clonotype: Just one base apart from a much larger clone, this may be a read error. The J gene is TRBJ2-7, the V gene TRBV19; 7 bases line up with TRBD1. CDR3 length equals 15 residues. The germline V gene has CDR1 LNHDA and CDR2 SQIVND (reference sequence). The J segment lost 1 base and the V segment lost 4 bases, leaving 7 bases of the junction unmatched. CDR3 residues: CASSTSGTVSYEQYF. CDR3 sequence (DNA): TGTGCCAGTAGTACGTCCGGGACAGTGTCCTACGAGCAGTACTTC.

Many counts were recorded for this clonotype. As DNA, the CDR3 is TGTGCCAGCAGCCCAGGGGGCAGGTACGAGCAGTACTTC. It translates to CASSPGGRYEQYF. The chain employs TRBV7-9 and TRBJ2-7, with 8 positions matching TRBD1. Per the germline V gene, CDR1 is SEHNR and CDR2 is FQNEAQ (reference sequence). The CDR3 contains 13 residues. The junction had 4 bases not matched to a gene; V was cut back by 5 bases and J by 4 bases.

This clonotype was found many times. The gene calls are TRBV28 and TRBJ1-5; D perhaps matches TRBD1 (6 bases). Germline-derived CDR1 and CDR2 are MDHEN and SYDVKM. CDR3 length equals 14 residues. V lost 8 bases, J lost 5 bases, and 16 bases lay in between. The chain's CDR3 is CASGSRGRDQPQHF. For the CDR3, the DNA is TGTGCCAGCGGCTCACGGGGGCGAGATCAGCCCCAGCATTTT.

This clonotype appeared a few times. V is TRBV13 and J is TRBJ2-1, with TRBD2 as a possible D gene (6 bases). This CDR3 region has 21 residues. V was pared by 1 base and J by 0 bases, with 25 bases between. Germline loops: CDR1 PRHDT, CDR2 FYEKMQ (reference sequence). The CDR3 region is CASSLDGWASEIQSSYNEQFF. Written as DNA, the CDR3 is TGTGCCAGCAGCTTAGACGGGTGGGCTAGCGAAATCCAGAGCTCCTACAATGAGCAGTTCTTC.